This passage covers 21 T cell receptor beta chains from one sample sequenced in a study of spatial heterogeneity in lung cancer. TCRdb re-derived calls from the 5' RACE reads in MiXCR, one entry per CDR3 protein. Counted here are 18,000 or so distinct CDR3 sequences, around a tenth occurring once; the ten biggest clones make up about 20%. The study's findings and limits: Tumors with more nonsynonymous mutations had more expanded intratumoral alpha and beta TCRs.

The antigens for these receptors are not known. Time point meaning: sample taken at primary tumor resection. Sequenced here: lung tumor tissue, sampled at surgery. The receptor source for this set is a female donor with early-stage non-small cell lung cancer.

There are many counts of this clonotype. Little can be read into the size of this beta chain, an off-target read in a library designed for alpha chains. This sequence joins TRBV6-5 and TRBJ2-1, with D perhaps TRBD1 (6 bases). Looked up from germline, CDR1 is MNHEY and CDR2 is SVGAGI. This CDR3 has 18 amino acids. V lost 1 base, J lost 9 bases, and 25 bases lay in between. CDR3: CASSYFGRGSRNNGEQFF. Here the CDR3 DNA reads TGTGCCAGCAGTTACTTCGGCAGGGGCTCACGGAACAATGGTGAGCAGTTCTTC.

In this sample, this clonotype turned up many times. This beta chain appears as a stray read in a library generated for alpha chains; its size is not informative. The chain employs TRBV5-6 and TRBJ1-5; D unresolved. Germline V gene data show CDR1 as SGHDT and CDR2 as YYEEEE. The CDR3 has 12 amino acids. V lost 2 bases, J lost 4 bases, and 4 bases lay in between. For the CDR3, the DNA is TGTGCCAGCAGCTTACTAAATCAGCCCCAGCATTTT. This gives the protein CASSLLNQPQHF.

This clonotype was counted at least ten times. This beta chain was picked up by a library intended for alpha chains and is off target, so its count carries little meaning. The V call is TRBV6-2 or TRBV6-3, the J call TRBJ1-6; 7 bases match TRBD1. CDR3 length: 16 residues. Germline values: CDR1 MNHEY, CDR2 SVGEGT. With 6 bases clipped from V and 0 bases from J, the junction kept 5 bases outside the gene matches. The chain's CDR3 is CASSSDRDSYNSPLHF. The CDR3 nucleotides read TGTGCCAGCAGCAGCGACAGGGACTCCTATAATTCACCCCTCCACTTT.

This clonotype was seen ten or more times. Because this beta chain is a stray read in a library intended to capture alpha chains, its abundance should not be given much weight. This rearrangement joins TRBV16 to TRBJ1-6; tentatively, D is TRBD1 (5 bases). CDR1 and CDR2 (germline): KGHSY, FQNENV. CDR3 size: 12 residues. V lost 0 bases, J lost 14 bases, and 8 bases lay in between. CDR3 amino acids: CASSQSGAALHF. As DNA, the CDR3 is TGTGCCAGCAGCCAATCCGGGGCAGCCCTCCACTTT.

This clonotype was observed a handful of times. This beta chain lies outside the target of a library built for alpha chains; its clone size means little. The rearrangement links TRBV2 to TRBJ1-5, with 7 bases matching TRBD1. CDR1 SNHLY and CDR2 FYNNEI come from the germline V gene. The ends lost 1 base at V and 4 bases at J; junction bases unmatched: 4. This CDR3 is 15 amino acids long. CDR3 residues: CASSEGSDRNQPQHF. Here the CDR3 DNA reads TGTGCCAGCAGTGAAGGGTCGGACAGGAATCAGCCCCAGCATTTT.

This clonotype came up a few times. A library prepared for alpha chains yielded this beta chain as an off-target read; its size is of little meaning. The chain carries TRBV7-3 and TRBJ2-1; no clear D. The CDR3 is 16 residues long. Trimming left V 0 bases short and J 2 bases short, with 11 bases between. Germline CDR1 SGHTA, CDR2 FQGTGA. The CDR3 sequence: CASSLTSGSTYNEQFF. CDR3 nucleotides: TGTGCCAGCAGCTTAACGTCGGGCTCTACCTACAATGAGCAGTTCTTC.

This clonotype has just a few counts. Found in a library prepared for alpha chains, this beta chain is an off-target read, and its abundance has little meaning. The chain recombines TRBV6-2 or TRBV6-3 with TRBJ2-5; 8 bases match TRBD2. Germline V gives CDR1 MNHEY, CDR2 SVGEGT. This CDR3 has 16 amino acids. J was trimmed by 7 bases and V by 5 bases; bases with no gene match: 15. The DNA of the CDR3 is TGTGCCAGCAGTCAACCCAGGACTAGCAAAGTCGGGACCCAGTACTTC. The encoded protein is CASSQPRTSKVGTQYF.

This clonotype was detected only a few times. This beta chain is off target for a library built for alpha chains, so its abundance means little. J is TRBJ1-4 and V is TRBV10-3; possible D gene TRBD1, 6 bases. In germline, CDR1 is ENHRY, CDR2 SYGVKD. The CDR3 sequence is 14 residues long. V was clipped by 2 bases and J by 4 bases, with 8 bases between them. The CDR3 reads CAISEGQYNEKLFF. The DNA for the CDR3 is TGTGCCATCAGTGAGGGACAGTATAATGAAAAACTGTTTTTT.

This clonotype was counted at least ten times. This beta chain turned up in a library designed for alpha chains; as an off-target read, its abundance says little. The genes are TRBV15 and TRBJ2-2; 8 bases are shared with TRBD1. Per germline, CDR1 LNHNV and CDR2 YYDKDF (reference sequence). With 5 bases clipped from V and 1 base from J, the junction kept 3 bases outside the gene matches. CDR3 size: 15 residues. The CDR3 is CATSYGTGNTGELFF. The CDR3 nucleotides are TGTGCCACCAGCTACGGGACAGGGAACACCGGGGAGCTGTTTTTT.

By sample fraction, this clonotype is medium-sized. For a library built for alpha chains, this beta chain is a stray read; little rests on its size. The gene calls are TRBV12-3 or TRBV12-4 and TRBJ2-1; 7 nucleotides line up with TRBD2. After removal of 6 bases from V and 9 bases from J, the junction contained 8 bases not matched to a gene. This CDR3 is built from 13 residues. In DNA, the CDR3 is TGTGCCAGCAGCTCTCAATCGGGGGGTGAGCAGTTCTTC. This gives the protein CASSSQSGGEQFF.

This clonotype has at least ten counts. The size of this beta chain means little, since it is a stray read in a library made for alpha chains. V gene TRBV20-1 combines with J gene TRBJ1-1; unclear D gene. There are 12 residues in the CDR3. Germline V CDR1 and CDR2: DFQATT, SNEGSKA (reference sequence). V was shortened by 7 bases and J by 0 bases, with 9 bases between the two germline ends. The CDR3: CSVIQVNTEAFF. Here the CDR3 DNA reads TGCAGTGTTATCCAGGTGAACACTGAAGCTTTCTTT.

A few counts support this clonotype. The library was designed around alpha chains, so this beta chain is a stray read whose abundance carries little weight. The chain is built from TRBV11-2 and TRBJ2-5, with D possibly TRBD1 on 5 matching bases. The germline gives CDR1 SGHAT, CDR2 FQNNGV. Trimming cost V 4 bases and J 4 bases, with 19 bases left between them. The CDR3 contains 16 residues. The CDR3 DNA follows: TGTGCCAGCAGCTACCGGGTCCACAGGAAGGTAGAGACCCAGTACTTC. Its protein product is CASSYRVHRKVETQYF.

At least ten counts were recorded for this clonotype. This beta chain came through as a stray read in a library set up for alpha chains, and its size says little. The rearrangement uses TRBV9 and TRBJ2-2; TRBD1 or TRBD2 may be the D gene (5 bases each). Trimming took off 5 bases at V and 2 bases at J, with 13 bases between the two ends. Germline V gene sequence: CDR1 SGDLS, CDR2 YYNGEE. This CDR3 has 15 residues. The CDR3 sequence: CASSRDVVNTGELFF. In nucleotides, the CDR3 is TGTGCCAGCAGTCGGGACGTAGTAAACACCGGGGAGCTGTTTTTT.

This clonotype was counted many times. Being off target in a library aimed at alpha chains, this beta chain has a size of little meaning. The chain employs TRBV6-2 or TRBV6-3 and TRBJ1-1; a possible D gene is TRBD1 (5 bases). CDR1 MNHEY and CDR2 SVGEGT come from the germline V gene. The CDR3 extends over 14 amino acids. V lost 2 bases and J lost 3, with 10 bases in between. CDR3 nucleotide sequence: TGTGCCAGCAGTTACACCATGGGGGACACTGAAGCTTTCTTT. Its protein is CASSYTMGDTEAFF.

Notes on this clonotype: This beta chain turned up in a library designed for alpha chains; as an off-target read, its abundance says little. The CDR3 region is CASSLVGGPQETQYF. The CDR3 nucleotides are TGTGCCAGCAGCTTAGTCGGTGGGCCGCAAGAGACCCAGTACTTC. This chain uses TRBV7-9 with TRBJ2-5; no clear D gene. Between the trimmed V and J ends, which lost 1 base and 2 bases, there was a span of 11 bases. The CDR3 runs to 15 residues. Germline values: CDR1 SEHNR, CDR2 FQNEAQ (reference sequence).

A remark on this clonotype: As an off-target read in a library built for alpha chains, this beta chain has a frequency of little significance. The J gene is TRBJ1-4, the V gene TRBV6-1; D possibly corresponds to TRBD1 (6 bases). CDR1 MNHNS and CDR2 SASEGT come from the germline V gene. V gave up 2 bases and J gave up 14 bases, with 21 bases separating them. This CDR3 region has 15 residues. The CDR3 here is CASSETTPATGKLFF. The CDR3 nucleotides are TGTGCCAGCAGTGAAACGACCCCCGCGACAGGAAAGCTGTTTTTT.

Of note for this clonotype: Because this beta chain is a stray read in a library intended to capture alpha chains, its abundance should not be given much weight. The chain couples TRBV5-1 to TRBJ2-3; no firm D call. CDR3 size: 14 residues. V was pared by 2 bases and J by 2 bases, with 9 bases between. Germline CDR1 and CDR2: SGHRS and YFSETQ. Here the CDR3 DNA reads TGCGCCAGCAGCTTACGCCCAGACACAGATACGCAGTATTTT. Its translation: CASSLRPDTDTQYF. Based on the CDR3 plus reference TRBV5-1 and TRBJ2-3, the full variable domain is KAGVTQTPRYLIKTRGQQVTLSCSPISGHRSVSWYQQTPGQGLQFLFEYFSETQRNKGNFPGRFSGRQFSNSRSEMNVSTLELGDSALYLCASSLRPDTDTQYFGPGTRLTVL.

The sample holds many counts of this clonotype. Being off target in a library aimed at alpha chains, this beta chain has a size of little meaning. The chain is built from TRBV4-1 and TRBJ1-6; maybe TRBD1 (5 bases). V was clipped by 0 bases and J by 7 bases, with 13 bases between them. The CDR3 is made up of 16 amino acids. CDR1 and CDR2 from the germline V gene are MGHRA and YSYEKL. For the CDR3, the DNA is TGCGCCAGCAGCCAAGAGGAAGGGGTGAGGAATTCACCCCTCCACTTT. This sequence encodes CASSQEEGVRNSPLHF.

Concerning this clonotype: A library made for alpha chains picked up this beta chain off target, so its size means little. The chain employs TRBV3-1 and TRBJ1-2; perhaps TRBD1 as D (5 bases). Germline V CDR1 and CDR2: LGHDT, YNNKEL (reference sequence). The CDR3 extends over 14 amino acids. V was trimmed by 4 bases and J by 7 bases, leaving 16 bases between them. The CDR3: CASSPGNRFSGYTF. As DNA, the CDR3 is TGTGCCAGCAGCCCGGGAAACAGGTTTAGTGGCTACACCTTC. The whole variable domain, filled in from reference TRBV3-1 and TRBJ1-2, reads DTAVSQTPKYLVTQMGNDKSIKCEQNLGHDTMYWYKQDSKKFLKIMFSYNNKELIINETVPNRFSPKSPDKAHLNLHINSLELGDSAVYFCASSPGNRFSGYTFGSGTRLTVV.

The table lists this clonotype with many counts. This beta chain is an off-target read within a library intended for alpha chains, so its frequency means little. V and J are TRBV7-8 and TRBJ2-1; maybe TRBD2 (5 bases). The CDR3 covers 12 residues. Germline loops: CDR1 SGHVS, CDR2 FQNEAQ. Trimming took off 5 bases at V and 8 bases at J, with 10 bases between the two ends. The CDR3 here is CASSAPDYEQFF. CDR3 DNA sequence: TGTGCCAGCAGCGCCCCGGACTATGAGCAGTTCTTC.

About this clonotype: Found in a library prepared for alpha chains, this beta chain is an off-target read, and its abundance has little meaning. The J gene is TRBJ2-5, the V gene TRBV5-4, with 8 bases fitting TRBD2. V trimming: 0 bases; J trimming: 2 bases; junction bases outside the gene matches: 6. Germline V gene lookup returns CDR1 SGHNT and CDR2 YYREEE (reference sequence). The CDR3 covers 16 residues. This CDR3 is CASSLVIERGQETQYF. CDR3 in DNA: TGTGCCAGCAGCTTGGTCATCGAGCGGGGGCAAGAGACCCAGTACTTC. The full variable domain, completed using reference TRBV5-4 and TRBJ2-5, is ETGVTQSPTHLIKTRGQQVTLRCSSQSGHNTVSWYQQALGQGPQFIFQYYREEENGRGNFPPRFSGLQFPNYSSELNVNALELDDSALYLCASSLVIERGQETQYFGPGTRLLVL.